The clone carrying this TCR beta chain was observed at least ten times. This entry is derived from a study of read filtering for tumor transcriptome and immune sequencing. Study-level information: Among patients, some 17 were male and around 15 female, aged roughly 47 to 90 (mean around 66).

The library was built from about 400 ng RNA with molecular barcoded adaptors for alpha/delta and beta/gamma chains. MiXCR, applied by TCRdb to the reads, yields one record per CDR3 protein. The sample contains roughly 60,000 distinct CDR3 sequences, 20% to 25% of which appear only once. V lost 1 base, J lost 5 bases, and 15 bases lay in between. Germline V gene sequence: CDR1 ENHRY, CDR2 SYGVKD. CDR3 length equals 15 residues. The V and J genes are TRBV10-3 and TRBJ2-7; D uncertain. This receptor was taken from a donor at least 40 years old with multiple myeloma. Sequencing input: a population of CD138-negative cells sorted from bone marrow. CDR3 coding DNA: TGTGCCATCAGTGAGTTCGAATTTAACTACCACGAGCAGTACTTC. It yields the protein CAISEFEFNYHEQYF.